What follows are 6 T cell receptor beta chains derived from one specimen sequenced in a study of shared clonotypes between healthy human individuals. The data were produced by immunoSEQ multiplex PCR, yet TCRdb's version contains in-frame clones alone and is incomplete. Of over a million clones detected, around 82% appear once; the ten largest clones hold 0.55% to 0.7%. The sample taken for sequencing was memory CD4+ T cells from PBMCs. Documented subset: CD45RA-negative fraction. Receptor source: a man between 18 and 35 years old in good health. Some clones in this sample may be carry-over from other donors' samples.

This chain connects TRBV7-8 to TRBJ1-4, with 11 bases fitting TRBD1. The CDR3 consists of 14 residues. Germline loops: CDR1 SGHVS, CDR2 FQNEAQ. The V gene end was trimmed by 6 bases and the J gene end by 7 bases; junction bases not matched to a gene: 4. The CDR3, as DNA: TGTGCCAGCAGTAGGGACAGGGGGGGTGAAAAACTGTTTTTT. The encoded protein is CASSRDRGGEKLFF. Drawing the rest from reference TRBV7-8 and TRBJ1-4, the complete variable domain is GAGVSQSPRYKVAKRGQDVALRCDPISGHVSLFWYQQALGQGPEFLTYFQNEAQLDKSGLPSDRFFAERPEGSVSTLKIQRTQQEDSAVYLCASSRDRGGEKLFFGSGTQLSVL.

The gene calls are TRBV30 and TRBJ1-6, with D unresolved. V was shortened by 5 bases and J by 7 bases, with 9 bases between the two germline ends. The CDR3 has 12 amino acids. In germline, CDR1 is GTSNPN, CDR2 SVGIG (reference sequence). The chain's CDR3 is CAWDTRNSPLHF. In DNA form, the CDR3 reads TGTGCCTGGGATACGAGGAATTCACCCCTCCACTTT.

The V gene is TRBV6-5, the J gene TRBJ2-2; D might be TRBD1 (8 bases). Trimming left V 6 bases short and J 4 bases short, with 12 bases between. The CDR3 sequence is 14 residues long. CDR1 and CDR2 (germline): MNHEY, SVGAGI. The CDR3 DNA reads as TGTGCCAGCAGCACAGGGGGGGTCACCGGGGAGCTGTTTTTT. This codes for CASSTGGVTGELFF.

The chain recombines TRBV5-4 with TRBJ2-2, with no clear D. V lost 4 bases and J 0 bases, leaving 10 bases between the germline ends. The length of the CDR3 is 15 residues. Germline assignment: CDR1 SGHNT and CDR2 YYREEE (reference sequence). The CDR3 region is CASSPPPPNTGELFF. In DNA, the CDR3 is TGTGCCAGCAGCCCCCCGCCTCCGAACACCGGGGAGCTGTTTTTT.

The V gene is TRBV18, the J gene TRBJ2-2, with 8 bases identical to TRBD2. V was clipped by 4 bases and J by 1 base; unmatched bases: 5. Germline V gives CDR1 KGHSH, CDR2 LQKENI. The CDR3 spans 16 residues. CDR3 sequence (DNA): TGTGCCAGCTCACGAATTACTAGCGGGAACACCGGGGAGCTGTTTTTT. It yields the protein CASSRITSGNTGELFF. Using reference TRBV18 and TRBJ2-2 for the parts outside the CDR3, the full variable domain is NAGVMQNPRHLVRRRGQEARLRCSPMKGHSHVYWYRQLPEEGLKFMVYLQKENIIDESGMPKERFSAEFPKEGPSILRIQQVVRGDSAAYFCASSRITSGNTGELFFGEGSRLTVL.

The rearrangement uses TRBV7-9 and TRBJ1-4, with D possibly matching TRBD1 (6 bases). The germline CDR1 and CDR2 sequences are SEHNR and FQNEAQ (reference sequence). The CDR3 length is 14 residues. The V end was cut by 2 bases, the J end by 5 bases, with 9 bases between. As DNA, the CDR3 is TGTGCCAGCAGCTTATCGCAGGGGAATGAAAAACTGTTTTTT. It is translated as CASSLSQGNEKLFF.